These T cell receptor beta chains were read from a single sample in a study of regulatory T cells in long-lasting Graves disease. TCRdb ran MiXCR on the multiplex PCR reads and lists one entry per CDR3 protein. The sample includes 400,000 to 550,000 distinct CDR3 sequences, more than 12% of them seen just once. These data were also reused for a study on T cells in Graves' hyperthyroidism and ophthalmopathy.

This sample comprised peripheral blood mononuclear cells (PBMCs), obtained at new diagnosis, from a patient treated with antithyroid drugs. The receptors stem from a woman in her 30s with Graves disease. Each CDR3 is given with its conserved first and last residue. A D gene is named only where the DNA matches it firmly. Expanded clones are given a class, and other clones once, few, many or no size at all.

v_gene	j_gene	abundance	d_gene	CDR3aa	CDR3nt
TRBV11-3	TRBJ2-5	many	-	CASSLEGQPGETQYF	TGTGCCAGCAGCTTAGAAGGCCAGCCCGGGGAGACCCAGTACTTC
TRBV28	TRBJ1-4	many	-	CASSPLQEEEKLFF	TGTGCCAGCAGCCCGTTACAGGAGGAGGAAAAACTGTTTTTT
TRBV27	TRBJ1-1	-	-	CASSLTELNTEAFF	TGTGCCAGCAGTTTAACAGAATTGAACACTGAAGCTTTCTTT
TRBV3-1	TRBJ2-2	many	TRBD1	CASSGQGGTGELFF	TGTGCCAGCAGTGGACAGGGAGGCACCGGGGAGCTGTTTTTT
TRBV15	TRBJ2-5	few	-	CATSRGTDQETQYF	TGTGCCACCAGCAGAGGGACAGACCAAGAGACCCAGTACTTC
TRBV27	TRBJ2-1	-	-	CASSLRDSGNEQFF	TGTGCCAGCAGTTTACGCGACTCAGGGAATGAGCAGTTCTTC
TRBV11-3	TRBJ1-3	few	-	CASNETASSGNTIYF	TGTGCCAGCAATGAAACAGCGAGCTCTGGAAACACCATATATTTT
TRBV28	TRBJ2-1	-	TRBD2	CASNSGLAPNNEQFF	TGTGCCAGCAACTCAGGACTAGCTCCAAACAATGAGCAGTTCTTC
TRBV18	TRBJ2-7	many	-	CASSPQESYEQYF	TGTGCCAGCTCACCTCAGGAGTCCTACGAGCAGTACTTC
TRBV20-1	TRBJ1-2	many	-	CSARAPRGVAGNGYNYGYTF	TGCAGTGCTAGAGCCCCGCGTGGGGTAGCAGGGAACGGGTATAACTATGGCTACACCTTC
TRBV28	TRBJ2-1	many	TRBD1	CASSFRQGSYNEQFF	TGTGCCAGCAGTTTTAGACAGGGCTCCTACAATGAGCAGTTCTTC
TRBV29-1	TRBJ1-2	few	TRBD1	CSLRTGSGYTF	TGCAGCCTACGGACAGGGAGCGGCTACACCTTC
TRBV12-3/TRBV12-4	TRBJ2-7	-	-	CASRGGSSKSYEQYF	TGTGCCAGCAGAGGAGGCAGTTCTAAGTCCTACGAGCAGTACTTC
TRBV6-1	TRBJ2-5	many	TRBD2	CASLGPGTSGDQETQYF	TGTGCCAGCTTGGGGCCCGGGACTAGCGGGGATCAAGAGACCCAGTACTTC
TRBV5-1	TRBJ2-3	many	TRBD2	CASRASGRGPDTQYF	TGCGCCAGCAGGGCCAGCGGGAGGGGACCAGATACGCAGTATTTT
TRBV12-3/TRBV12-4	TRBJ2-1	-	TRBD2	CASSFVAGHEQFF	TGTGCCAGCAGTTTTGTAGCGGGACATGAGCAGTTCTTC
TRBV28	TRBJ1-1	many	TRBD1	CASRPSGPGQGTTEAFF	TGTGCCAGCAGACCCTCGGGCCCGGGACAGGGGACCACTGAAGCTTTCTTT
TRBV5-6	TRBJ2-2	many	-	CASSLWGEATGELFF	TGTGCCAGCAGCTTGTGGGGGGAGGCGACCGGGGAGCTGTTTTTT
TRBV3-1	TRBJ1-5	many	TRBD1	CASSQDVGQGNQPQHF	TGTGCCAGCAGCCAAGATGTGGGACAGGGAAATCAGCCCCAGCATTTT
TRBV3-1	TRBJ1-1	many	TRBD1	CASSQGTGGFAEAFF	TGTGCCAGCAGCCAAGGGACAGGGGGTTTCGCTGAAGCTTTCTTT
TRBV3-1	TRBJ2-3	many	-	CASSQEGRYTDTQYF	TGTGCCAGCAGCCAAGAAGGTCGTTACACAGATACGCAGTATTTT
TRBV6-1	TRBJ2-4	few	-	CAGGPGNIQYF	TGTGCCGGCGGTCCGGGAAACATTCAGTACTTC
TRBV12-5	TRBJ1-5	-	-	CASGLVRDQGPYSNQPQHF	TGTGCTAGTGGTTTGGTAAGGGACCAGGGCCCTTATAGCAATCAGCCCCAGCATTTT
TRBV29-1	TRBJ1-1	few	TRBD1	CSVGDSRNTEAFF	TGCAGCGTGGGGGACAGTCGAAACACTGAAGCTTTCTTT
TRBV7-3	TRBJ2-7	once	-	CASSTDNSYEQYF	TGTGCCAGCAGTACTGACAACTCCTACGAGCAGTACTTC
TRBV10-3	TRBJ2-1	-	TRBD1	CATSTGGKKAFYNEQFF	TGTGCCACTTCGACAGGGGGTAAAAAGGCTTTCTACAATGAGCAGTTCTTC
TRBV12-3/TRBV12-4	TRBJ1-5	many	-	CASSFDRRNQPQHF	TGTGCCAGCAGTTTTGACAGGCGTAATCAGCCCCAGCATTTT
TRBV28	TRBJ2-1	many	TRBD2	CASMPSGSSYNEQFF	TGTGCCAGCATGCCTAGCGGGAGTAGTTACAATGAGCAGTTCTTC
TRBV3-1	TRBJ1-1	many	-	CASSQVQAEAFF	TGTGCCAGCAGCCAAGTACAGGCTGAAGCTTTCTTT
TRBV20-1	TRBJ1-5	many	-	CSASSQGLMGSNQPQHF	TGCAGTGCCAGTTCACAGGGCCTAATGGGTAGCAATCAGCCCCAGCATTTT
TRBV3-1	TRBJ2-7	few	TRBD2	CASAILAGGEQYF	TGTGCCAGCGCAATTCTAGCGGGAGGCGAGCAGTACTTC
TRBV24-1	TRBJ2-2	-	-	CATSDLAAELNTGELFF	TGTGCCACCAGTGATTTGGCAGCGGAGCTTAACACCGGGGAGCTGTTTTTT
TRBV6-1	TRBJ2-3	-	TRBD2	CASSFGLAGDGIDTQYF	TGTGCCAGCAGCTTTGGACTAGCGGGAGACGGGATAGATACGCAGTATTTT
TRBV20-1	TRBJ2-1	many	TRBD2	CSGPTSDYNEQFF	TGCAGTGGCCCGACTAGCGACTACAATGAGCAGTTCTTC
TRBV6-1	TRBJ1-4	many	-	CASSEEGAWGRQPLNEKLFF	TGTGCCAGCAGTGAAGAGGGTGCATGGGGCAGACAGCCGTTAAATGAAAAACTGTTTTTT
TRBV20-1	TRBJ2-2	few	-	CSARNTNTGELFF	TGCAGTGCTAGGAATACCAACACCGGGGAGCTGTTTTTT
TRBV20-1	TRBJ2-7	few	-	CSAGPLGYYEQYF	TGCAGTGCGGGACCTTTGGGCTACTACGAGCAGTACTTC
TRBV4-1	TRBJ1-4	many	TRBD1	CASSQVGGQGGEKLFF	TGTGCCAGCAGCCAAGTAGGCGGGCAGGGGGGGGAAAAACTGTTTTTT
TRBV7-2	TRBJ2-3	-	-	CASSKRTGGDTQYF	TGTGCCAGCAGCAAGAGGACCGGCGGGGATACGCAGTATTTT
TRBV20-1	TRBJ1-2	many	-	CSARDPDSINLNYGYTF	TGCAGTGCTAGAGATCCGGACAGCATTAACCTTAACTATGGCTACACCTTC
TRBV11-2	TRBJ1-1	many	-	CASSSGMNTEAFF	TGCGCCAGCAGCTCCGGGATGAACACTGAAGCTTTCTTT
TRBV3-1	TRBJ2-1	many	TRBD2	CASSQEKTSGTYNEQFF	TGTGCCAGCAGCCAAGAAAAAACTAGCGGGACCTACAATGAGCAGTTCTTC
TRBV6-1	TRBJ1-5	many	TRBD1	CASSEPGQAGRPQHF	TGTGCCAGCAGTGAACCGGGACAGGCGGGACGGCCCCAGCATTTT
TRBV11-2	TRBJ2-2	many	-	CASSGSGLVGELFF	TGTGCCAGCAGCGGATCAGGGCTGGTCGGGGAGCTGTTTTTT
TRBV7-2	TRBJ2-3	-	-	CASSSQATSTDTQYF	TGTGCCAGCAGTTCACAGGCGACTAGCACAGATACGCAGTATTTT
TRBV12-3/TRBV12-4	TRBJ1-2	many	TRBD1	CASSFSDFVRDRDYGYTF	TGTGCCAGCAGTTTTTCGGACTTTGTAAGGGACAGGGACTATGGCTACACCTTC
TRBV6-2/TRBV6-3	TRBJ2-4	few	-	CASSYSRTLEAKNIQYF	TGTGCCAGCAGTTACTCCCGGACCCTAGAGGCCAAAAACATTCAGTACTTC
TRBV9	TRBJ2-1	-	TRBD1	CASSVGQANYNEQFF	TGTGCCAGCAGCGTGGGACAGGCCAACTACAATGAGCAGTTCTTC
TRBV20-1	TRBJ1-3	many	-	CSARGAVAGNTIYF	TGCAGTGCTAGAGGTGCGGTTGCTGGAAACACCATATATTTT
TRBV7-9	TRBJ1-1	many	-	CASSFARAEAFF	TGTGCCAGCAGCTTCGCAAGGGCTGAAGCTTTCTTT
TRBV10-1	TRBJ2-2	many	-	CASSEWPGELFF	TGCGCCAGCAGTGAGTGGCCCGGGGAGCTGTTTTTT
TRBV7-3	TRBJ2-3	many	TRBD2	CASSLTSIAGGGTDTQYF	TGTGCCAGCAGCTTAACGTCGATAGCGGGAGGCGGCACAGATACGCAGTATTTT
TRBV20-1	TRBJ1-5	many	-	CSARSRAFEPQHF	TGCAGTGCTAGGTCTCGGGCCTTCGAGCCCCAGCATTTT
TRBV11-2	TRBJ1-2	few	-	CASIFGDASANYGYTF	TGCGCCAGCATCTTCGGGGACGCCTCAGCTAACTATGGCTACACCTTC
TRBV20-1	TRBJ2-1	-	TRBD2	CSASREGLYNEQFF	TGCAGTGCTAGTAGGGAGGGCCTCTACAATGAGCAGTTCTTC
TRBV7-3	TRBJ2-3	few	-	CASSYNRDDRPDTQYF	TGTGCCAGCAGTTACAACCGGGACGACCGCCCAGATACGCAGTATTTT
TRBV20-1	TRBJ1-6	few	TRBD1	CSAGDRGRFSYNSPLHF	TGCAGTGCTGGGGACAGGGGGCGTTTCTCCTATAATTCACCCCTCCACTTT
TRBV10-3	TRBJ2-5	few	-	CAISGGVSETQYF	TGTGCCATCAGCGGTGGGGTGTCGGAGACCCAGTACTTC
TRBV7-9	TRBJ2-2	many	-	CASSQQSSGELFF	TGTGCCAGCAGCCAGCAATCCTCCGGGGAGCTGTTTTTT